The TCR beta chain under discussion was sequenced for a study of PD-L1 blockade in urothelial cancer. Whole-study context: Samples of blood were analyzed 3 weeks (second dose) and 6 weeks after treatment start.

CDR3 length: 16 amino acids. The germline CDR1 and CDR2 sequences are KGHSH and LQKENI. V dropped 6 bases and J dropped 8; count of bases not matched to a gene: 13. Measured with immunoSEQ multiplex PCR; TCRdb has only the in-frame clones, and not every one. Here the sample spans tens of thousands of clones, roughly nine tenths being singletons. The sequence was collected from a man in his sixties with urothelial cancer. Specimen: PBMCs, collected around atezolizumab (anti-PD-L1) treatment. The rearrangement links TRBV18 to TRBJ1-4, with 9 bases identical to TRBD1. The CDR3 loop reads CASSSNPGQGGEKLFF. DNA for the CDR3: TGTGCCAGCTCGTCCAATCCGGGACAGGGTGGAGAAAAACTGTTTTTT.